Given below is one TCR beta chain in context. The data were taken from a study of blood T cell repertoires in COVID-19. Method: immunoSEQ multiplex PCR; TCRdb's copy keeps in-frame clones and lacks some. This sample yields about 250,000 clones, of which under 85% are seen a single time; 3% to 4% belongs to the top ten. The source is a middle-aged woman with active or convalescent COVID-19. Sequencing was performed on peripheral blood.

CDR3 nucleotide sequence: TGCGCCAGCAGCTTGGCGGTAGCGGGGGGGAGAGAGACCCAGTACTTC. This gives the protein CASSLAVAGGRETQYF. The V and J genes are TRBV5-1 and TRBJ2-5, with 11 bases identical to TRBD2. Trimming removed 0 bases from V and 4 bases from J; junction bases left unmatched: 5. The CDR3 extends over 16 amino acids. Germline loops: CDR1 SGHRS, CDR2 YFSETQ.